Listed below are T cell receptor beta chains from one sample, sequenced in a study of vaccination and CD4 T cells after COVID-19. No cognate antigen is known for these TCRs. TCRdb re-analysed the PCR reads in MiXCR, keeping a single row per CDR3 protein. The table shows some 18,000 distinct CDR3 sequences, with 51% occurring only once. The specimen comprised CD4+ T cells from blood, cultured in vitro, sampled before SARS-CoV-2 vaccination. These receptors came from a human donor who had recovered from COVID-19. The CDR3 runs from the conserved cysteine through the conserved F or W. The order of the fields is D gene, clone size, J gene, V gene, CDR3 protein, CDR3 DNA. The D gene is left open where the match is weak. Clone size appears in some rows only: once, few, many, or a class for an expanded clone.

.	.	TRBJ1-1	TRBV6-2/TRBV6-3	CASSYSRLNTEAFF	TGTGCCAGCAGTTACTCAAGACTGAACACTGAAGCTTTCTTT
.	.	TRBJ2-2	TRBV6-2/TRBV6-3	CASSYSWNTGELFF	TGTGCCAGCAGTTACTCGTGGAACACCGGGGAGCTGTTTTTT
.	.	TRBJ2-1	TRBV30	CAWSPPGGGLDEQFF	TGTGCCTGGAGTCCCCCAGGGGGGGGTTTGGATGAGCAGTTCTTC
.	few	TRBJ1-5	TRBV20-1	CSATEPQGIRGNQPQHF	TGCAGTGCGACCGAGCCTCAGGGGATTCGAGGCAATCAGCCCCAGCATTTT
TRBD2	.	TRBJ2-7	TRBV5-8	CASSLGSGATYEQYF	TGTGCCAGCAGCTTGGGTAGCGGGGCTACCTACGAGCAGTACTTC
.	.	TRBJ2-1	TRBV30	CAWGFDNEQFF	TGTGCCTGGGGATTTGACAATGAGCAGTTCTTC
.	.	TRBJ2-5	TRBV29-1	CSVQGVQETQYF	TGCAGCGTCCAGGGAGTACAAGAGACCCAGTACTTC
TRBD1	once	TRBJ2-2	TRBV28	CASSSDRGHTGELFF	TGTGCCAGCAGCTCGGACAGGGGGCACACCGGGGAGCTGTTTTTT
.	few	TRBJ2-1	TRBV6-2/TRBV6-3	CASTQDNEQFF	TGTGCCAGCACCCAAGACAATGAGCAGTTCTTC
.	.	TRBJ2-1	TRBV7-9	CASAPHEQFF	TGTGCCAGCGCTCCGCATGAGCAGTTCTTC
.	.	TRBJ2-7	TRBV20-1	CSAPSGTTYEQYF	TGCAGTGCCCCCTCCGGGACGACCTACGAGCAGTACTTC
.	.	TRBJ1-5	TRBV19	CASRTWQGSNQPQHF	TGTGCCAGTAGAACTTGGCAGGGGAGCAATCAGCCCCAGCATTTT
.	.	TRBJ2-5	TRBV20-1	CSATRTVQETQYF	TGCAGTGCTACCCGGACAGTCCAAGAGACCCAGTACTTC
TRBD1	.	TRBJ1-2	TRBV30	CAWTHRTGLNYGYTF	TGTGCCTGGACCCATCGGACAGGGCTAAACTATGGCTACACCTTC
TRBD1	.	TRBJ1-2	TRBV28	CASSFPPGQGYGYTF	TGTGCCAGCAGTTTCCCTCCGGGACAGGGGTATGGCTACACCTTC
TRBD1	.	TRBJ1-1	TRBV20-1	CSARDHRTGKNTEAFF	TGCAGTGCTAGAGATCATCGGACAGGAAAGAACACTGAAGCTTTCTTT
TRBD1	few	TRBJ2-7	TRBV27	CASSRDRGRWQYF	TGTGCCAGCAGTAGGGACAGGGGGCGCTGGCAGTACTTC
.	few	TRBJ2-5	TRBV7-6	CASSLGSGITGGQETQYF	TGTGCCAGCAGCTTAGGATCCGGCATTACCGGAGGGCAAGAGACCCAGTACTTC
.	medium-sized	TRBJ1-5	TRBV20-1	CSARVTGHSNQPQHF	TGCAGTGCTAGAGTGACGGGACATAGCAATCAGCCCCAGCATTTT
TRBD1	once	TRBJ2-2	TRBV30	CAGGQGATGELFF	TGTGCCGGGGGACAGGGGGCGACCGGGGAGCTGTTTTTT
.	few	TRBJ1-2	TRBV20-1	CSAYLGLMSGYTF	TGCAGTGCGTACTTAGGGTTAATGTCTGGCTACACCTTC
.	.	TRBJ2-5	TRBV25-1	CASSEYGTQYF	TGTGCCAGCAGTGAATACGGGACCCAGTACTTC
TRBD1	.	TRBJ2-7	TRBV27	CASSQTRDSYEQYF	TGTGCCAGCAGTCAAACGAGGGACAGCTACGAGCAGTACTTC
TRBD1	few	TRBJ1-6	TRBV20-1	CSATPGTGGDSPLHF	TGCAGTGCAACGCCGGGGACAGGGGGCGACTCACCCCTCCACTTT
TRBD2	.	TRBJ2-7	TRBV28	CASSLDTSGGAGEQYF	TGTGCCAGCAGTCTGGACACTAGCGGAGGGGCTGGCGAGCAGTACTTC
.	.	TRBJ1-1	TRBV4-1	CATQPGPPRRLNTEAFF	TGCGCCACACAACCGGGGCCCCCGAGGCGGCTGAACACTGAAGCTTTCTTT
.	.	TRBJ2-6	TRBV6-1	CASSPQGTGANVLTF	TGTGCCAGCAGCCCACAGGGCACTGGGGCCAACGTCCTGACTTTC
.	.	TRBJ1-1	TRBV20-1	CSARGVTGTEAFF	TGCAGTGCTAGAGGCGTAACGGGCACTGAAGCTTTCTTT
.	.	TRBJ1-5	TRBV20-1	CSARDSRGGRVKQPQHF	TGCAGTGCTAGAGATTCGCGGGGAGGCAGGGTGAAACAGCCCCAGCATTTT
.	.	TRBJ2-7	TRBV7-9	CASSYLGGYEQYF	TGTGCCAGCAGCTACTTAGGGGGCTACGAGCAGTACTTC
.	.	TRBJ1-2	TRBV25-1	CASSEGGRGGYTF	TGTGCCAGCAGTGAAGGCGGGCGGGGGGGCTACACCTTC
.	.	TRBJ2-7	TRBV7-2	CASSLDGIANEQYF	TGTGCCAGCAGCTTGGACGGGATCGCTAACGAGCAGTACTTC
TRBD2	few	TRBJ2-3	TRBV6-2/TRBV6-3	CASRTSGGSTDTQYF	TGTGCCAGCAGAACTAGCGGAGGTAGCACAGATACGCAGTATTTT
TRBD1	.	TRBJ2-1	TRBV28	CASSFFRDRANNEQFF	TGTGCCAGCAGTTTCTTCCGGGACAGGGCCAACAATGAGCAGTTCTTC
.	few	TRBJ2-5	TRBV20-1	CSARATFSAVQETQYF	TGCAGTGCTAGAGCCACCTTTTCGGCGGTACAAGAGACCCAGTACTTC
.	once	TRBJ1-1	TRBV2	CANSVATEAFF	TGTGCCAACAGTGTGGCCACTGAAGCTTTCTTT
.	once	TRBJ1-1	TRBV2	CASERRGGTEAFF	TGTGCCAGCGAAAGAAGGGGTGGCACTGAAGCTTTCTTT
.	few	TRBJ1-2	TRBV6-1	CASNERQSNYGYTF	TGTGCCAGCAACGAAAGACAGTCTAACTATGGCTACACCTTC
TRBD1	once	TRBJ2-2	TRBV20-1	CSPKTGADLELFF	TGCAGCCCCAAGACAGGGGCCGATCTGGAGCTGTTTTTT
.	.	TRBJ2-7	TRBV7-6	CASSWDHTTYEQYF	TGTGCCAGCAGCTGGGACCATACGACCTACGAGCAGTACTTC
.	.	TRBJ1-5	TRBV2	CASSRSNQPQHF	TGTGCCAGCAGTCGCAGCAATCAGCCCCAGCATTTT
TRBD2	.	TRBJ2-1	TRBV5-5	CASSLLAGPYNEQFF	TGTGCCAGCAGCTTACTAGCGGGACCTTACAATGAGCAGTTCTTC
TRBD1	.	TRBJ1-5	TRBV6-1	CASSKDRVHQPQHF	TGTGCCAGCAGTAAAGACAGGGTTCATCAGCCCCAGCATTTT
TRBD2	.	TRBJ2-7	TRBV5-1	CASSLLAGGPEEQYF	TGCGCCAGCAGCCTCCTGGCGGGAGGGCCGGAGGAGCAGTACTTC
TRBD2	.	TRBJ2-1	TRBV5-4	CASSSGLAGGYNEQFF	TGTGCCAGCAGCTCGGGACTAGCGGGGGGCTACAATGAGCAGTTCTTC
TRBD1	.	TRBJ2-7	TRBV20-1	CSARHRGKGAYEQYF	TGCAGTGCTAGACACAGGGGGAAGGGGGCCTACGAGCAGTACTTC
TRBD2	few	TRBJ2-3	TRBV20-1	CSAREAGGVDTQYF	TGCAGTGCTAGAGAGGCGGGAGGAGTAGATACGCAGTATTTT
.	few	TRBJ1-5	TRBV7-9	CASSDEGDQPQHF	TGTGCCAGCAGCGACGAAGGTGATCAGCCCCAGCATTTT
.	.	TRBJ2-2	TRBV30	CAWRRWDTGELFF	TGTGCCTGGAGGAGGTGGGACACCGGGGAGCTGTTTTTT
.	.	TRBJ1-5	TRBV7-2	CASSLGRNNQPQHF	TGTGCCAGCAGCTTGGGACGGAATAATCAGCCCCAGCATTTT
TRBD1	.	TRBJ2-3	TRBV19	CASSSGQGADTQYF	TGTGCCAGTAGTTCGGGACAGGGGGCCGATACGCAGTATTTT
TRBD1	.	TRBJ2-1	TRBV27	CAAQKGQGAGEQFF	TGTGCCGCCCAAAAAGGACAGGGGGCCGGTGAGCAGTTCTTC
TRBD2	few	TRBJ2-3	TRBV10-3	CAISVRLAGGDDTQYF	TGTGCCATCAGCGTACGTCTAGCGGGAGGTGATGATACGCAGTATTTT
.	.	TRBJ2-4	TRBV20-1	CSAQLTGNIQYF	TGCAGTGCCCAGCTCACCGGGAACATTCAGTACTTC